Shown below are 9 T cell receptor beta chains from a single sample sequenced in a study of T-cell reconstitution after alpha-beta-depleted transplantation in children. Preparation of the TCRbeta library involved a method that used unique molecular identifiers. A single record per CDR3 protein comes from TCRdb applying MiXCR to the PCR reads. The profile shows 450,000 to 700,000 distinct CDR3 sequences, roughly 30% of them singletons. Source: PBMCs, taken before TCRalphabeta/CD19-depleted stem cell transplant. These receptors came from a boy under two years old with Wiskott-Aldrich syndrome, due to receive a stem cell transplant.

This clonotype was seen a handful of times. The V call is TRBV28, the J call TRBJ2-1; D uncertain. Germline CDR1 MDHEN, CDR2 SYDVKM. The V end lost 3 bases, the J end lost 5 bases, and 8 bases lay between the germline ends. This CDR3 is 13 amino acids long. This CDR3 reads CASSFSADNEQFF. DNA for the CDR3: TGTGCCAGCAGTTTTTCAGCCGACAATGAGCAGTTCTTC.

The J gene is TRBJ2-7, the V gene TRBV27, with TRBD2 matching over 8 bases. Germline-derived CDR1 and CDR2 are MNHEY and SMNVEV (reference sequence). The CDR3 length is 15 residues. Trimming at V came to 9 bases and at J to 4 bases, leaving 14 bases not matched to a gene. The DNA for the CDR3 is TGTGCCAGTTCGCCACGGAGCGGGAGAGGGTACGAGCAGTACTTC. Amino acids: CASSPRSGRGYEQYF.

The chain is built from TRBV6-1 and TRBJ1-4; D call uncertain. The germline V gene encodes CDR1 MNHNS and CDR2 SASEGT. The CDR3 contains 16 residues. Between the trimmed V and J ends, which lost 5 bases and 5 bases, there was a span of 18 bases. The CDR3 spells CASSMDGRASNEKLFF. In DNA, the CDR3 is TGTGCCAGCAGTATGGACGGAAGAGCATCAAATGAAAAACTGTTTTTT.

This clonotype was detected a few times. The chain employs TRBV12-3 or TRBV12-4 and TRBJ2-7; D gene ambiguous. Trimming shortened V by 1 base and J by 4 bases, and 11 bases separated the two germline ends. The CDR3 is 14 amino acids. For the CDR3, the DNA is TGTGCCAGCAGTTTAGGTGGCGGTCAGTACGAGCAGTACTTC. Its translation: CASSLGGGQYEQYF.

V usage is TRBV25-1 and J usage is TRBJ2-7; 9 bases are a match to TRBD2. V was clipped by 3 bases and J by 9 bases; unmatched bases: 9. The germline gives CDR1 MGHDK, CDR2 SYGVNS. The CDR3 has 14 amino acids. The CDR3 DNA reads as TGTGCCAGCAGTGATACAGCGGGAGGTGTTGGGCAGTACTTC. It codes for CASSDTAGGVGQYF.

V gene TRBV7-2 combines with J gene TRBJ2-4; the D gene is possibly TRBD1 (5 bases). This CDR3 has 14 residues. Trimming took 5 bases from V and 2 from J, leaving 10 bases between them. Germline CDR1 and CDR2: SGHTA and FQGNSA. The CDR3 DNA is TGTGCCAGCAGCCTAGGGGTGACCAAAAACATTCAGTACTTC. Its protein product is CASSLGVTKNIQYF.

The CDR3 reads CAISEVEGNTEAFF. The CDR3 nucleotides are TGTGCCATCAGTGAAGTAGAAGGGAACACTGAAGCTTTCTTT. The chain carries TRBV10-3 and TRBJ1-1; D uncertain. The CDR3 is 14 residues long. The V gene lost 3 bases and the J gene lost 1 base, with 9 bases spanning the gap. CDR1 is ENHRY, CDR2 SYGVKD, per germline.

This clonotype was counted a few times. The DNA for the CDR3 is TGTGCCAGCAGTGGACTAGCGGGACACTCCGAGCGCTACAATGAGCAGTTCTTC. Protein: CASSGLAGHSERYNEQFF. The rearrangement uses TRBV28 and TRBJ2-1, with TRBD2 matching over 12 bases. Germline CDR1 reads MDHEN; CDR2 reads SYDVKM. This CDR3 region has 18 residues. Losses at the gene ends were 5 bases for V and 3 bases for J; bases not matched to a gene: 11.

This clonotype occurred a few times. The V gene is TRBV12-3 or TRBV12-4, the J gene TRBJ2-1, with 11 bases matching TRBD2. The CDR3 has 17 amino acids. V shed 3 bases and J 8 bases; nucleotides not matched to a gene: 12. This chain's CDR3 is CASSFASSGRLLHEQFF. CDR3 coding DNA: TGTGCCAGCAGTTTTGCCTCTAGCGGGAGGTTACTCCATGAGCAGTTCTTC.